Listed here is a single T cell receptor (beta chain). What it binds is unknown. This record belongs to a study of graft-versus-host responses after intestinal transplantation. Study summary: Once they had received anti-thymocyte globulin induction, all recipients took tacrolimus and steroids for 2 to 4 years. Findings of the study overall: The study found high graft-versus-host to host-versus-graft clonal ratios in allografts of patients with graft-donor T cell macrochimerism. Recipient-marrow GvH clones were detected, some having first appeared in ileum or blood. With peak circulating GvH clone levels came an association with early post-transplant HvG declines.

This CDR3 comprises 18 residues. Unmatched junction bases numbered 16, after V lost 5 bases and J lost 3 bases. Germline lookup yields CDR1 MGHRA and CDR2 YSYEKL. Sequencing used immunoSEQ multiplex PCR; TCRdb keeps in-frame clones, though not all of them. The sample holds 90,000 or so clones, roughly 80% seen once. The source is a human donor who received an intestinal transplant. Sample: unstimulated CD4+ T cells sorted from spleen or lymph node cells, taken before intestinal transplant. The chain joins TRBV4-1 to TRBJ2-3; 8 positions match TRBD2. CDR3 sequence (DNA): TGCGCCAGCAGCTTCCGGGGGCTAGCCGGGAGGGTAACAGATACGCAGTATTTT. Protein sequence: CASSFRGLAGRVTDTQYF.